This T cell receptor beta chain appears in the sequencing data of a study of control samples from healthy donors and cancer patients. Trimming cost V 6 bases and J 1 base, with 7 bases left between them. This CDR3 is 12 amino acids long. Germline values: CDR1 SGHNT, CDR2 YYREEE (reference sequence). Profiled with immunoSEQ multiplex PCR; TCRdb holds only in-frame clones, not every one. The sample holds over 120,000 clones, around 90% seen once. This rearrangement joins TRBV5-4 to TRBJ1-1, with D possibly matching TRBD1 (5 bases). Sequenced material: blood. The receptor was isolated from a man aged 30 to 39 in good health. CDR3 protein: CASTGRNTEAFF. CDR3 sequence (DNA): TGTGCCAGCACAGGGAGGAACACTGAAGCTTTCTTT.